The 9 T cell receptor beta chains below all came from one sample that was sequenced in a study of T cell responses to AZD1222 COVID-19 vaccine (dated by TCRdb to the early 2020s). The label giving this sample's time point can be read as: baseline before first vaccination. Libraries were prepared through the immunoSEQ multiplex PCR assay. Held by TCRdb, this immuneACCESS table contains in-frame sequences only and omits some clones. Under half of the omission traces to an unresolved V gene where checked; the cause of the rest is unknown. The sample table contains some 170,000 clones; only one count was recorded for more than 80% of them. The ten largest account for about 3% of the sample. Here the sequenced sample was peripheral blood, taken on day 0 of AZD1222 vaccination. These receptor sequences come from an adult in good health.

The V gene is TRBV27, the J gene TRBJ1-5; TRBD1 is a possible D gene (5 bases). V was cut by 0 bases and J by 6 bases, with 12 bases left in between. Germline CDR1 is MNHEY and CDR2 is SMNVEV (reference sequence). The CDR3 runs to 15 residues. The CDR3 loop is CASSLSGLGSQPQHF. The CDR3 coding sequence is TGTGCCAGCAGTTTATCGGGACTGGGTAGTCAGCCCCAGCATTTT.

This clone was observed a single time. The genes are TRBV15 and TRBJ2-1; either TRBD1 or TRBD2 may supply D (6 bases each). The V end lost 3 bases, the J end lost 0 bases, and 9 bases lay between the germline ends. This CDR3 has 15 amino acids. Looked up from germline, CDR1 is LNHNV and CDR2 is YYDKDF (reference sequence). The CDR3 is CATSRWGASYNEQFF. CDR3 DNA sequence: TGTGCCACCAGCAGGTGGGGGGCCTCCTACAATGAGCAGTTCTTC.

The J gene is TRBJ2-3, the V gene TRBV29-1; TRBD1 agrees at 10 bases. V lost 5 bases, J lost 5 bases, and 7 bases stayed unmatched. CDR1 is SQVTM and CDR2 is ANQGSEA in the germline V gene. This CDR3 is built from 14 residues. This CDR3 reads CSVLGTGVGDTQYF. The CDR3 DNA sequence: TGCAGCGTTTTGGGGACAGGGGTTGGAGATACGCAGTATTTT.

The rearrangement links TRBV7-5 to TRBJ2-7; TRBD2 is the table's D call, not checked against the DNA. TRBV7-5 is a known pseudogene. This CDR3 region has 13 residues. CDR3 sequence (DNA): TGTGTCAGAAGCTTAGCGAGCTCCTACGAGCAGTACTTC. It specifies CVRSLASSYEQYF.

This clone was counted only a few times. Other DNA sequences in this sample translate to the same CDR3. In DNA, the CDR3 is TGTGCCAGCAGTTACGGGAGGGACTACGAGCAGTACTTC. This sequence encodes CASSYGRDYEQYF. The chain employs TRBV27 and TRBJ2-7; 8 nucleotides line up with TRBD2. Losses at the gene ends were 4 bases for V and 3 bases for J; bases not matched to a gene: 2. In germline, CDR1 is MNHEY, CDR2 SMNVEV (reference sequence). The CDR3 is 13 amino acids.

The CDR3: CASSLDSPYEQYF. CDR3 DNA: TGCGCCAGCAGCTTGGACTCCCCCTACGAGCAGTACTTC. V and J are TRBV5-1 and TRBJ2-7; D is uncertain. V was pared by 0 bases and J by 2 bases, with 6 bases between. The CDR3 spans 13 residues. The germline V gene has CDR1 SGHRS and CDR2 YFSETQ.

The rearrangement joins TRBV4-2 to TRBJ2-1; 9 nucleotides agree with TRBD1. This CDR3 is 16 amino acids long. Germline lookup yields CDR1 LGHNA and CDR2 YNFKEQ. The V segment lost 0 bases and the J segment 7 bases; nucleotides outside the gene matches: 7. The CDR3 nucleotides are TGTGCCAGCAGCCAAGAGGGGACAGGGTTTGGGAATGAGCAGTTCTTC. Amino acids: CASSQEGTGFGNEQFF.

The chain is built from TRBV27 and TRBJ1-2; D unresolved. V was shortened by 7 bases and J by 5 bases, with 14 bases between the two germline ends. Germline CDR1 is MNHEY and CDR2 is SMNVEV (reference sequence). The CDR3 runs to 13 residues. The CDR3 region has the DNA TGTGCCAGCACAAAGGGAGGAGCTTATGGCTACACCTTC. It yields the protein CASTKGGAYGYTF.

This chain uses TRBV9 with TRBJ1-2; D is ambiguous. The V gene's germline CDR1 is SGDLS and CDR2 YYNGEE. The CDR3 consists of 11 residues. The CDR3 nucleotides read TGTGCTTCGGCTAATAACTATGGCTACACCTTC. This gives the protein CASANNYGYTF.